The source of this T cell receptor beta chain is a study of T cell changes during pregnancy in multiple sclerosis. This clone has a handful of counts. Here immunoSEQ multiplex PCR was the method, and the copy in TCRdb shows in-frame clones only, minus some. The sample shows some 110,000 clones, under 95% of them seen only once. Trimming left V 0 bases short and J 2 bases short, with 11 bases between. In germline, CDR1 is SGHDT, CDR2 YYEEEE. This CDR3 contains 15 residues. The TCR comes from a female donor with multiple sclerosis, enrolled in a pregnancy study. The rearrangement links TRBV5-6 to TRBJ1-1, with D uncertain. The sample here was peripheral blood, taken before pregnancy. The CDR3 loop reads CASSLGFSGNTEAFF. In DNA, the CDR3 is TGTGCCAGCAGCTTGGGGTTCAGCGGCAACACTGAAGCTTTCTTT.